There are many counts of the clone carrying this T cell receptor (beta chain). Its antigen remains unidentified. This record comes from a study of CD8 T cells in ankylosing spondylitis. General observations from the study: In ankylosing spondylitis blood, a motif of roughly 8 highly homologous TCR beta variants appeared characteristic.

The CDR3 is 14 residues long. The V and J ends lost 0 bases and 0 bases respectively, with 5 bases between them. Germline CDR1 and CDR2: SGDLS and YYNGEE. One entry per CDR3 protein results from TCRdb running MiXCR on the 5' RACE reads. The sample consists of about 39,000 distinct CDR3 sequences, about 3% of them appearing once. The TCR originated in a male donor with ankylosing spondylitis or in good health (not recorded which). The rearrangement uses TRBV9 and TRBJ2-3; no definite D call. The material sequenced was blood, either unsorted or a sorted T cell fraction (not recorded which). CDR3 in amino acids: CASSVAGSTDTQYF. DNA of the CDR3: TGTGCCAGCAGCGTAGCCGGGAGCACAGATACGCAGTATTTT.